This T cell receptor (beta chain) was captured by sequencing in a study of cytomegalovirus exposure and HLA in healthy donors. Points from the study as a whole: Analysis was carried out at a later point, and it linked a missense DCLRE1C variant to TCR beta V- and J-gene trimming. Further analysis, carried out later, found HLA-associated TCR beta chains more clonally expanded than equally common other chains. Previous analysis showed most TCR beta V segments were productive about 87% or about 30% of the time.

Details on this clone: The antigen remains unidentified.

The primer mix had 60 Vbeta and 13 Jbeta primers. Data came from immunoSEQ multiplex PCR; TCRdb stores just in-frame clones and leaves some out. This table has about 190,000 clones, 86% appearing once. The sequenced sample was PBMCs. This clonotype originated in a woman aged 25 to 39 in good health and CMV-seronegative.

This chain's CDR3 is CASSLGSSDLNQPQHF. The DNA of the CDR3 is TGTGCCAGCAGTTTAGGGTCCAGCGACTTAAATCAGCCCCAGCATTTT. The chain joins TRBV28 to TRBJ1-5, with D hard to call. Germline values: CDR1 MDHEN, CDR2 SYDVKM. V was pared by 2 bases and J by 4 bases, with 15 bases between. The CDR3 has 16 residues.